This T cell receptor beta chain was obtained from a study of glioma-infiltrating T cells. This clonotype is a singleton in its sample. Its antigen is currently unknown. With a much larger clone just one base away, this may be a read error. Whole-study findings and limits: Very few CDR3 sequences were shared between tissue and blood. Gliomas, especially low-grade, showed above-expected tissue-blood divergence; non-neoplastic patients showed below.

CDR1 is MNHEY and CDR2 is SVGEGT in the germline V gene. V lost 0 bases, J lost 4 bases, and 7 bases stayed unmatched. The CDR3 runs to 18 residues. TCR alpha and beta CDR3 regions were amplified from RNA using iRepertoire nested multiplex PCR. One-step reverse transcription and amplification started from approximately 100-400 ng of tissue mRNA or PBMC total RNA. Using its own MiXCR run on the multiplex PCR reads, TCRdb lists one record per CDR3 protein. Found here are 150,000 or so distinct CDR3 sequences, 39% of them singletons; the top ten hold about a fifth. The clonotype originates from a human donor with low-grade glioma or glioblastoma, undergoing nonglioma brain surgery, or in good health (not recorded which). This sequence joins TRBV6-2 or TRBV6-3 and TRBJ2-3; 13 bases line up with TRBD2. What was sequenced was glioma tissue, nonneoplastic brain tissue, or PBMCs (not recorded which). CDR3 in DNA: TGTGCCAGCAGTTACTCTGGACTAGCGGGAGTTAAAGCAGATACGCAGTATTTT. This translates into CASSYSGLAGVKADTQYF.